Listed below are T cell receptor beta chains from one sample, sequenced in a study of blood T cell repertoires in COVID-19. Data came from immunoSEQ multiplex PCR; TCRdb stores just in-frame clones and leaves some out. The table lists under 300,000 clones, roughly 84% of them singletons. What was sequenced was PBMCs or T cells enriched from blood (not recorded which). The receptor source for this set is a man aged 50 or older who had recovered from COVID-19. CDR3s include the opening cysteine and the closing phenylalanine or tryptophan. The order of the fields is CDR3 DNA, CDR3 protein, clone size, J gene, D gene, V gene. The D gene is left open where the match is weak. A row's size may be missing; if present it is once, few, many or a size class.

TGCGCCAGCAGTCAATCTCTCGAGGACATCCAAGAGACCCAGTACTTC CASSQSLEDIQETQYF NA TRBJ2-5 NA TRBV23-1
TGTGCCAGCTCACCGCGGCAGGGGGTCCAGCCCCAGCATTTT CASSPRQGVQPQHF NA TRBJ1-5 TRBD1 TRBV18
TGTGCCAGTAGTGACAGGGCCTACGAGCAGTACTTC CASSDRAYEQYF NA TRBJ2-7 TRBD1 TRBV19
TGTGCCAGCAGTTACCCGGGGGGGCGGGGTGAAAAACTGTTTTTT CASSYPGGRGEKLFF NA TRBJ1-4 NA TRBV6-5
TGTGCCAGCAGCCCCGGGACAGGGGGGAGGTATACGCAGTATTTT CASSPGTGGRYTQYF NA TRBJ2-3 NA TRBV12-1
TGTGCCAGCAGCGTAGAGCCCCGCGGGTGGGACAGCTCCTACGAGCAGTACTTC CASSVEPRGWDSSYEQYF NA TRBJ2-7 TRBD1 TRBV9
TGTGCCAGCAGCCCACAGGGTCCCGTGGGGGGAAACACCATATATTTT CASSPQGPVGGNTIYF NA TRBJ1-3 NA TRBV7-3
TGTGCCAGCACTTCTTGGAGGGATCAGCCCCAGCATTTT CASTSWRDQPQHF NA TRBJ1-5 NA TRBV6-5
TGTGCCAGCAGCTCGACAGAGAGCTACAACACTGAAGCTTTCTTT CASSSTESYNTEAFF NA TRBJ1-1 NA TRBV7-9
TGCGCCAGCAGCTTGGTTACGGCAACTAATGAAAAACTGTTTTTT CASSLVTATNEKLFF NA TRBJ1-4 NA TRBV5-1
TGCGCCAGCAGCGATACATGGACTAGCGGGAGCCCCTACAATGAGCAGTTCTTC CASSDTWTSGSPYNEQFF NA TRBJ2-1 TRBD2 TRBV5-1
TGTGCCAGCAGCCCGACTCGACTAGCGGGACACACAGATACGCAGTATTTT CASSPTRLAGHTDTQYF once TRBJ2-3 TRBD2 TRBV7-2
TGTGCCAGCAGCTTTACGTCCGGGGAAAAACTGTTTTTT CASSFTSGEKLFF NA TRBJ1-4 NA TRBV7-2
TGCGCCAGCAGCCTTTCAGCAGGGGCGAATGAAAAACTGTTTTTT CASSLSAGANEKLFF few TRBJ1-4 NA TRBV5-1
TGTGCCAGCAGTGAAGGGGGAGTTTACAATTCACCCCTCCACTTT CASSEGGVYNSPLHF NA TRBJ1-6 NA TRBV2
TGCAGCGTTGGGGGGGGGAGCAATCAGCCCCAGCATTTT CSVGGGSNQPQHF NA TRBJ1-5 NA TRBV29-1
TGTGCCAGTAGTATAGCGGGAGGGCCTGAGACCCAGTACTTC CASSIAGGPETQYF few TRBJ2-5 TRBD2 TRBV19
TGTGCCAGCAGCTTGGGAGGTGTTCCAGATACGCAGTATTTT CASSLGGVPDTQYF NA TRBJ2-3 NA TRBV5-6
TGTGCCACGTCGGTCTCCTCCTACGAGCAGTACTTC CATSVSSYEQYF NA TRBJ2-7 NA TRBV10-3
TGTGCCAGCAGCTTAGTGTTCCGCGGGAGGAATGAGCAGTTCTTC CASSLVFRGRNEQFF NA TRBJ2-1 TRBD2 TRBV7-2
TGCGCCAGCATATCACAGATGAACACTGAAGCTTTCTTT CASISQMNTEAFF NA TRBJ1-1 NA TRBV10-2
TGTGCCAGTAGTATAAGCGACAGGGGAAACACTGAAGCTTTCTTT CASSISDRGNTEAFF NA TRBJ1-1 TRBD1 TRBV19
TGTGCCAGCAGCTTAGAAGGAGGCAGGCTCGCGGCCTCCTACAATGAGCAGTTCTTC CASSLEGGRLAASYNEQFF once TRBJ2-1 NA TRBV7-9
TGTGCCAGTAGTATCGGACAGGGGCTCAACTATGGCTACACCTTC CASSIGQGLNYGYTF NA TRBJ1-2 TRBD1 TRBV19
TGTGCCAGCTGGGGCCCGACAGGGCCGGGCAATGAGCAGTTCTTC CASWGPTGPGNEQFF NA TRBJ2-1 TRBD1 TRBV28
TGTGCCAGCAGCGCGGGACAGTACTTAGTAGGTGGCTACACCTTC CASSAGQYLVGGYTF NA TRBJ1-2 TRBD1 TRBV9
TGTGCCATCAGTGTAACAGCAGGAGAAAAACTGTTTTTT CAISVTAGEKLFF NA TRBJ1-4 NA TRBV10-3
TGTGCCAGCAGGATTGGAGCGGGAGGGACCGGGCCCCAGTACTTC CASRIGAGGTGPQYF once TRBJ2-5 TRBD2 TRBV11-2
TGTGCCAGCAGTCTATACCACAAGACTAGCGGGGGACATAGGAGGGATGAGCAGTTCTTC CASSLYHKTSGGHRRDEQFF NA TRBJ2-1 TRBD2 TRBV27
TGTGCCAGCAGTTCGGGACTCCGGGGGGTGCTGTTTTTT CASSSGLRGVLFF NA TRBJ2-2 TRBD2 TRBV27
TGTGCCAGCACCGCCGGCGGGCCCTGGAATGAGCAGTTCTTC CASTAGGPWNEQFF NA TRBJ2-1 NA TRBV7-9
TGTGCCAGCTCACCTTCGACAGCTGAAGCTTTCTTT CASSPSTAEAFF once TRBJ1-1 NA TRBV18
TGCAGTGCTAGTCAACCCAGCCCGCGGGAGCAGTACTTC CSASQPSPREQYF NA TRBJ2-7 NA TRBV20-1
TGTGCCAGCAGTGAGGGACAGGCCTATGGCTACACCTTC CASSEGQAYGYTF NA TRBJ1-2 TRBD1 TRBV2
TGCGCCAGCAGCTTGACTAGCGGGGGCCTATACAATGAGCAGTTCTTC CASSLTSGGLYNEQFF NA TRBJ2-1 TRBD2 TRBV5-1
TGTGCCAGCAGCTTAAAGGACAGTGGCTTTCAGCCCCAGCATTTT CASSLKDSGFQPQHF NA TRBJ1-5 NA TRBV7-2
TGTGCCAGCAGCACACATGGGGGGGCGCGGGAAAAACTGTTTTTT CASSTHGGAREKLFF once TRBJ1-4 NA TRBV7-9
TGCAGTGCTAGTGACAGGGGGACTGAAGCTTTCTTT CSASDRGTEAFF few TRBJ1-1 TRBD1 TRBV20-1
TGTGCCAGCAGCGGCATACAGGGAGGGTCGGGTGAGCAGTTCTTC CASSGIQGGSGEQFF NA TRBJ2-1 NA TRBV9
TGTGCCTCCAAGGACAGGGGGCCCGGTCAGCCCCAGCATTTT CASKDRGPGQPQHF once TRBJ1-5 TRBD1 TRBV6-5
TGTGCCAGCAGCGGAACAAGGGGGACTGAAGCTTTCTTT CASSGTRGTEAFF NA TRBJ1-1 NA TRBV5-4
TGTGCCACCAGTGAGGGGGGACAGACCCAAGAGACCCAGTACTTC CATSEGGQTQETQYF NA TRBJ2-5 NA TRBV24-1
TGCGTCATATGGGGGGGGAACACCATATATTTT CVIWGGNTIYF once TRBJ1-3 NA TRBV10-1
TGTGCCAGCAGCGCCTCTAACTATGGCTACACCTTC CASSASNYGYTF once TRBJ1-2 NA TRBV9
TGTGCCAGCAGCGGTAGAGTGGGACAGAGCTCTGGAAACACCATATATTTT CASSGRVGQSSGNTIYF NA TRBJ1-3 TRBD1 TRBV9
TGTGCCAGCAGCTCGGACCCCGGACTAGCGGGACCCTACGAGCAGTACTTC CASSSDPGLAGPYEQYF NA TRBJ2-7 TRBD2 TRBV5-4
TGTGCCAGCAGCCGGAGACGGATTGAAGGCTCTGGGGCCAACGTCCTGACTTTC CASSRRRIEGSGANVLTF NA TRBJ2-6 NA TRBV3-1/TRBV3-2
TGTGCCAGCAGCCCGACGTGGGTCAGGGCTGAAGCTTTCTTT CASSPTWVRAEAFF NA TRBJ1-1 NA TRBV7-2
TGCGCCAGCAGCTTGGGACAGGGCGGCGGAAACACCATATATTTT CASSLGQGGGNTIYF NA TRBJ1-3 TRBD1 TRBV5-1
TGTGCCAGCAGTTACTCAGCGGGACGCACAGATACGCAGTATTTT CASSYSAGRTDTQYF once TRBJ2-3 TRBD2 TRBV11-1
TGCGCCAGCAGCTTAGGGGAAGTTTCTAATTCACCCCTCCACTTT CASSLGEVSNSPLHF once TRBJ1-6 NA TRBV5-1